This TCR beta chain is drawn from a study of T-cell reconstitution after alpha-beta-depleted transplantation in children (dated by TCRdb to the mid-2010s). Study-level background: Using TCR repertoire profiling, the study quantitatively followed how T-cell immune reconstitution unfolded in children after TCRalphabeta/CD19-depleted allogeneic hematopoietic cell transplantation. Summary of the overall study and its limitations: About two months after transplant, the apparently early recovery of alphabetaT-cell counts reportedly depended on just several hundred clones that had expanded rapidly and came from non-depleted graft cells. Over subsequent months, a decline in hyperexpanded clone frequencies was noted, and after one year, T-cell counts and TCRbeta diversity were mostly ascribed to newly produced T cells. In some patients, the high TCRbeta diversity seen at day 60 was put down to recipient T cells and intrathymic progenitors that had survived conditioning.

This specimen's treatment or condition label, interpreted: allogeneic hematopoietic cell transplantation with graft depleted of TCRalphabeta T cells and CD19 B cells. TCRalphabeta/CD19-depleted allogeneic hematopoietic cell grafts were given to the transplant recipients, all of whom were children. For this clonotype: Its antigen is still unknown. The record has no base qualities; no much larger clone is one base away.

The CDR3 measures 15 amino acids from cysteine to phenylalanine. Only the CDR3 DNA stays, 45 bases, in frame from base 1. CDR1 MNHEY and CDR2 SVGEGT are derived from the germline V gene. V is cut by 5 bases and J by 3 bases, and the space between the germline ends is 16 bases. The protocol used for the library was PCR. The run used an Illumina HiSeq 2500. Molecular barcoding was employed in the preparation of TCR libraries, with unique molecular identifiers being used to normalize TCRbeta repertoire quantification. TCRdb applied fastp at Q25 and MiXCR to the public reads, then kept only in-frame beta chains. Each CDR3 protein gets just one entry, which takes the most common genes and DNA from the rows behind it. A total of some 830,000 distinct CDR3 sequences appear in this sample, 15% to 20% of them only once. Clones ranked in the top ten supply around 5.3% of the sample.

The chain couples TRBV6-2 or TRBV6-3 to TRBJ1-2; the D segment could be TRBD1, given 5 matching bases. The sample was PBMCs, mostly from graft donor cells, taken 360 days after TCRalphabeta/CD19-depleted stem cell transplant. This TCR was sampled from a male patient between 10 and 17 years old who had a stem cell transplant for acute lymphoblastic leukemia, so the T cells may come from the graft donor. The CDR3 loop reads CASSAPGRTHYGYTF. The DNA sequence is given as TGTGCCAGCAGTGCACCGGGACGGACGCACTATGGCTACACCTTC.